These 10 T cell receptor beta chains originate from one sample sequenced in a study of response to subunit inactivated influenza vaccine (dated by TCRdb to the late 2010s). Libraries were constructed by RT-PCR. Data came from an Illumina HiSeq 2500. The public reads were reanalyzed by TCRdb: fastp trimming at Q25, MiXCR alignment, in-frame beta chains only. Records with the same CDR3 protein are collapsed into one entry carrying the most frequent genes and DNA. Counted in this sample were over 150,000 distinct CDR3 sequences; around 10% of them appeared once. About a third of the sample rests with the top ten. Sequences were derived from CD8+ T cells sorted from PBMCs, sampled around 25 months after vaccination. These receptors all stem from a man aged 50-75 years who received an inactivated influenza vaccine. Donor details come from another sample of the same person, matched by shared clones.

This clonotype was seen many times. This chain connects TRBV20-1 to TRBJ2-7, with D perhaps TRBD2 (5 bases). The CDR3 length is 12 residues. Germline CDR1 is DFQATT and CDR2 is SNEGSKA (reference sequence). Between the trimmed V and J ends, which lost 3 bases and 3 bases, there was a span of 9 bases. Here the CDR3 reads CSARGEGYEQYF. The CDR3 nucleotides are TGCAGTGCTAGGGGAGAGGGCTACGAGCAGTACTTC.

The rearrangement links TRBV4-3 to TRBJ1-5, with D possibly TRBD1 on 5 matching bases. Germline loops: CDR1 LGHNA, CDR2 YSLEER. The CDR3 extends over 16 amino acids. Trimming removed 2 bases from V and 0 bases from J, with 11 bases in between. Here the CDR3 reads CASSQIWDYSNQPQHF. CDR3 bases: TGCGCCAGCAGCCAAATTTGGGACTATAGCAATCAGCCCCAGCATTTT.

The J gene is TRBJ2-1, the V gene TRBV7-9; D is perhaps TRBD1 (6 bases). The V gene's germline CDR1 is SEHNR and CDR2 FQNEAQ (reference sequence). V lost 1 base to trimming and J lost 5 bases, with 9 bases between them. The CDR3 totals 14 residues. The CDR3 sequence: CASSLGGGNNEQFF. CDR3 DNA sequence: TGTGCCAGCAGCTTAGGAGGGGGTAACAATGAGCAGTTCTTC.

The chain uses TRBV2 and TRBJ1-2; D gene uncertain. The germline V and J ends were trimmed by 3 bases and 0 bases, with 14 bases remaining between them. CDR3 length equals 16 residues. The germline V gene encodes CDR1 SNHLY and CDR2 FYNNEI. The CDR3 sequence: CASSDRAVLANYGYTF. CDR3 nucleotide sequence: TGTGCCAGCAGTGATAGGGCAGTCTTAGCTAACTATGGCTACACCTTC.

The rearrangement uses TRBV7-8 and TRBJ2-5, with 9 bases lining up with TRBD2. V lost 2 bases and J lost 5; bases outside the gene matches: 6. This CDR3 is 15 amino acids long. Germline V gene data show CDR1 as SGHVS and CDR2 as FQNEAQ. The CDR3 protein is CASSLTGLAYETQYF. Written as DNA, the CDR3 is TGTGCCAGCAGCTTAACAGGACTAGCGTATGAGACCCAGTACTTC.

This clonotype was counted only a few times. The rearrangement joins TRBV9 to TRBJ2-7; 11 bases match TRBD1. The CDR3 totals 15 residues. The germline V gene has CDR1 SGDLS and CDR2 YYNGEE. The V and J ends lost 1 base and 7 bases, in that order; junction bases with no gene match: 7. The CDR3 reads CASSVSGTGGGEQYF. CDR3 sequence (DNA): TGTGCCAGCAGCGTATCCGGGACAGGGGGTGGGGAGCAGTACTTC.

This clonotype was observed a few times. The chain carries TRBV6-5 and TRBJ2-7, with 7 bases identical to TRBD1. The germline V gene encodes CDR1 MNHEY and CDR2 SVGAGI. V shed 2 bases, J shed 4 bases, and the junction held 8 bases outside the gene matches. The CDR3 has 15 amino acids. The CDR3 DNA sequence: TGTGCCAGCAGTTACCTGACAGGGAAGCTATACGAGCAGTACTTC. It is translated as CASSYLTGKLYEQYF.

The chain combines TRBV27 with TRBJ1-5; D unclear. The CDR3 loop spans 14 amino acids. V lost 3 bases and J 6 bases, leaving 12 bases between the germline ends. Germline CDR1 reads MNHEY; CDR2 reads SMNVEV (reference sequence). Here the CDR3 DNA reads TGTGCCAGCAGTTTTTCAGGATACAGTCAGCCCCAGCATTTT. Translation: CASSFSGYSQPQHF.

This clonotype was picked up a small number of times. DNA for the CDR3: TGTGCCAGCAGTTACTCGGGGGGGCCGACCTACGAGCAGTACTTC. This encodes CASSYSGGPTYEQYF. This chain uses TRBV6-5 with TRBJ2-7; TRBD2 is a possible D gene (7 bases). This CDR3 is 15 amino acids long. Germline CDR1 and CDR2: MNHEY and SVGAGI. Deletions cut 0 bases from V and 2 bases from J, with 11 bases between.

In this sample, this clonotype turned up a few times. This chain connects TRBV7-9 to TRBJ2-2; D is uncertain. CDR1 SEHNR and CDR2 FQNEAQ come from the germline V gene (reference sequence). The CDR3 spans 13 residues. The germline V and J ends were trimmed by 3 bases and 1 base, with 3 bases remaining between them. The CDR3 loop is CASSFWNTGELFF. The CDR3 bases are TGTGCCAGCAGCTTTTGGAACACCGGGGAGCTGTTTTTT.